Listed below are T cell receptor beta chains from one sample, sequenced in a study of T cells in Graves' hyperthyroidism and ophthalmopathy. TCRdb fed the multiplex PCR reads into MiXCR, producing one record per CDR3 protein. The top ten clones hold around 12% of a sample with 45,000 to 75,000 distinct CDR3 sequences, roughly 50% of them seen once. The material sequenced was blood. The origin of the receptors is a woman younger than 45 with Graves' ophthalmopathy. CDR3s include the opening cysteine and the closing phenylalanine or tryptophan. The D gene is left open where the match is weak. Clone size is stated in some rows and not others, as once, few, many or a class when expanded.

d_call j_call v_call clone_size cdr3_aa cdr3_nt
TRBD1 TRBJ2-2 TRBV10-3 NA CAISPGGSIGTGELFF TGTGCCATCAGCCCAGGGGGTAGTATAGGTACCGGGGAGCTGTTTTTT
NA TRBJ1-5 TRBV19 many CASGLGNQPQHF TGTGCCAGTGGCCTTGGGAATCAGCCCCAGCATTTT
TRBD1 TRBJ1-6 TRBV5-4 NA CASSSGQGGSSPLHF TGTGCCAGCAGCTCCGGGCAGGGGGGGAGTTCACCCCTCCACTTT
TRBD1 TRBJ1-1 TRBV2 NA CASSQGAGGALF TGTGCTAGCAGTCAAGGAGCAGGGGGGGCTCTCTTT
NA TRBJ2-3 TRBV7-9 medium-sized CASSLTDTQYF TGTGCCAGCAGCCTAACAGATACGCAGTATTTT
TRBD2 TRBJ2-3 TRBV7-2 many CASGTSGSTDTQYF TGTGCCAGCGGGACTAGCGGGAGCACAGATACGCAGTATTTT
NA TRBJ2-3 TRBV15 NA CATSRDFGGDTQYF TGTGCCACCAGCAGAGACTTCGGGGGAGATACGCAGTATTTT
NA TRBJ1-1 TRBV6-6 many CASSQTTGMNTEAFF TGTGCCAGCAGTCAGACTACAGGGATGAACACTGAAGCTTTCTTT
TRBD2 TRBJ2-1 TRBV7-9 NA CASSYVGRAYNEQFF TGTGCCAGCAGTTATGTCGGGAGGGCCTACAATGAGCAGTTCTTC
NA TRBJ2-3 TRBV7-9 many CASSLGAVVSDTQYF TGTGCCAGCAGCTTAGGCGCGGTGGTATCAGATACGCAGTATTTT
NA TRBJ1-1 TRBV5-1 NA CASSLQLTGAVEPVF TGCGCCAGCAGCTTGCAGTTAACTGGGGCGGTTGAGCCAGTCTTT
NA TRBJ2-7 TRBV5-1 many CASSPEVSLEQYF TGCGCCAGCAGCCCGGAAGTGTCCTTGGAGCAGTACTTC
NA TRBJ1-6 TRBV5-4 many CASSTEEGSSPLHF TGTGCCAGCAGCACGGAGGAGGGGAGTTCACCCCTCCACTTT
TRBD2 TRBJ2-7 TRBV18 NA CASTGTSGPYEQYF TGTGCCAGCACCGGGACTAGCGGACCGTACGAGCAGTACTTC
NA TRBJ2-3 TRBV20-1 many CSARDFEAETQSGRPDTQYF TGCAGTGCTAGAGATTTTGAAGCGGAAACACAATCAGGGCGCCCAGATACGCAGTATTTT
NA TRBJ1-1 TRBV9 NA CASSAVREPPTEAFF TGTGCCAGCAGCGCTGTCAGAGAGCCCCCCACTGAAGCTTTCTTT